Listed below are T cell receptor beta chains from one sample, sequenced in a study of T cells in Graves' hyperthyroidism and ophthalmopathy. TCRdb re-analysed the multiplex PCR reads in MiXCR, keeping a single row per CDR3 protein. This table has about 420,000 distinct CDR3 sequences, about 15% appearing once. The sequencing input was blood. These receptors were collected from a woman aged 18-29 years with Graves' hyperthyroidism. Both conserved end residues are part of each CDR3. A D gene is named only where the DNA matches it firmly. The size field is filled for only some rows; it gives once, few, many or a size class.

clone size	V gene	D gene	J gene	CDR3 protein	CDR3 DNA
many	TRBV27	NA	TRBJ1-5	CASSLSKPEHF	TGTGCCAGCAGTTTATCGAAACCGGAGCATTTT
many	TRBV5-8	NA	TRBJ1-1	CASSSRGTLNTEAFF	TGTGCCAGCAGCTCCCGGGGAACTTTGAACACTGAAGCTTTCTTT
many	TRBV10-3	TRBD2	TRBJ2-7	CAIEASGNYEQYF	TGTGCCATCGAGGCTAGCGGGAATTATGAGCAGTACTTC
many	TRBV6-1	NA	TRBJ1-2	CASSEVGAAQGSYGYTF	TGTGCCAGCAGTGAGGTAGGGGCAGCGCAAGGGAGCTATGGCTACACCTTC
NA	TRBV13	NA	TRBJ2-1	CASSAFSVGPYNEQFF	TGTGCCAGCAGCGCCTTTAGCGTAGGCCCCTACAATGAGCAGTTCTTC
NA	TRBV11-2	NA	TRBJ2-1	CASSSAPIQLYNEQFF	TGTGCCAGCAGTTCGGCTCCCATCCAGCTTTACAATGAGCAGTTCTTC
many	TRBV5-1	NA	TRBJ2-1	CASSVPYNEQFF	TGTGCCAGCAGTGTTCCCTACAATGAGCAGTTCTTC
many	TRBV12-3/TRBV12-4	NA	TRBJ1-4	CASSFTPARGGEKLFF	TGTGCCAGCAGTTTCACCCCCGCAAGGGGGGGTGAAAAACTGTTTTTT
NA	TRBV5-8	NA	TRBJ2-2	CASTHQGNTGELFF	TGTGCCAGCACCCATCAGGGAAACACCGGGGAGCTGTTTTTT
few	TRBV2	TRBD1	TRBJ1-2	CASREGNRGKTF	TGTGCCAGCAGGGAAGGGAACAGGGGTAAGACCTTC
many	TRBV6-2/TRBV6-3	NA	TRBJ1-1	CASSHGTAHTEAFF	TGTGCCAGCAGTCACGGTACAGCTCACACTGAAGCTTTCTTT
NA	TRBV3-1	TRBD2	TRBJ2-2	CASSRGTSSGTGELFF	TGTGCCAGCAGCCGCGGGACTAGCAGTGGTACCGGGGAGCTGTTTTTT